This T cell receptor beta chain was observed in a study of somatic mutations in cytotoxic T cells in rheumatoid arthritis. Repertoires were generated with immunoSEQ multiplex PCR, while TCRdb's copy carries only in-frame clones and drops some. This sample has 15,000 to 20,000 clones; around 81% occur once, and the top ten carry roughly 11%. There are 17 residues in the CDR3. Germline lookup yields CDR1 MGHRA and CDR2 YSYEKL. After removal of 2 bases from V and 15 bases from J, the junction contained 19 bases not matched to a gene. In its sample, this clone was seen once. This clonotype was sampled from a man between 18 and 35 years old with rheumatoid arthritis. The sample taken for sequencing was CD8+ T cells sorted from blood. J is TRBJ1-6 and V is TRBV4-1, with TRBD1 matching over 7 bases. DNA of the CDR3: TGCGCCAGCAGCCAACTGCCCGGGACAGCGTTACATCGTCTCCTCCACTTT. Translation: CASSQLPGTALHRLLHF.